The 21 T cell receptor beta chains reported below all come from one sample, sequenced in a study of cytomegalovirus exposure and HLA in healthy donors. PCR primers comprised 60 Vbeta and 13 Jbeta primers. Sequenced by immunoSEQ multiplex PCR; TCRdb stores in-frame clones only, minus some. The data hold some 170,000 clones, with more than 60% observed a single time. Material for sequencing was PBMCs. The origin of the receptors is a human donor in good health.

V usage is TRBV2 and J usage is TRBJ2-5, with D possibly matching TRBD1 (6 bases). V was trimmed by 5 bases and J by 2 bases, leaving 12 bases between them. Germline V gene lookup returns CDR1 SNHLY and CDR2 FYNNEI. The CDR3 loop spans 14 amino acids. The CDR3 spells CASSSDQGQETQYF. The CDR3 region has the DNA TGTGCCAGCAGTTCCGACCAGGGGCAAGAGACCCAGTACTTC.

The gene calls are TRBV5-1 and TRBJ2-7; perhaps TRBD1 as D (5 bases). CDR3 length equals 15 residues. Germline-derived CDR1 and CDR2 are SGHRS and YFSETQ. The V and J ends lost 0 bases and 3 bases respectively, with 13 bases between them. In DNA form, the CDR3 reads TGCGCCAGCAGCTTGGGTCAGGGTAATATCTACGAGCAGTACTTC. Encoded protein: CASSLGQGNIYEQYF.

This clone was counted once. The CDR3 spells CASSLSFSGGLTGELFF. CDR3 coding DNA: TGTGCCAGCAGCTTAAGTTTTTCAGGGGGCCTCACCGGGGAGCTGTTTTTT. The chain combines TRBV7-3 with TRBJ2-2, with TRBD1 matching 8 bases. Germline V CDR1 and CDR2: SGHTA, FQGTGA. V trimming: 1 base; J trimming: 4 bases; junction bases outside the gene matches: 8. The CDR3 consists of 17 residues. Together with reference TRBV7-3 and TRBJ2-2, the CDR3 gives the full variable domain: GAGVSQTPSNKVTEKGKYVELRCDPISGHTALYWYRQSLGQGPEFLIYFQGTGAADDSGLPNDRFFAVRPEGSVSTLKIQRTERGDSAVYLCASSLSFSGGLTGELFFGEGSRLTVL.

The chain uses TRBV7-2 and TRBJ1-5, with 8 bases identical to TRBD1. There are 16 residues in the CDR3. Germline lookup yields CDR1 SGHTA and CDR2 FQGNSA. After removal of 3 bases from V and 2 bases from J, the junction contained 6 bases not matched to a gene. The DNA for the CDR3 is TGTGCCAGCAGCTTTTTGGCGGGACAGGGCAATCAGCCCCAGCATTTT. This translates into CASSFLAGQGNQPQHF.

The CDR3 bases are TGTGCCAGCAGCCGTCTCGTGAACACTGAAGCTTTCTTT. Protein: CASSRLVNTEAFF. The chain joins TRBV7-3 to TRBJ1-1; D is uncertain. The CDR3 has 13 residues. The germline V gene has CDR1 SGHTA and CDR2 FQGTGA. V was clipped by 5 bases and J by 0 bases, with 7 bases between them.

V gene TRBV5-5 combines with J gene TRBJ2-7, with D perhaps matching TRBD2 (5 bases). V was shortened by 0 bases and J by 1 base, with 14 bases between the two germline ends. The CDR3 spans 16 residues. The germline V gene encodes CDR1 SGHKS and CDR2 YYEKEE (reference sequence). CDR3 amino acids: CASSLGTPTSSYEQYF. Written as DNA, the CDR3 is TGTGCCAGCAGCTTGGGGACTCCCACTTCTTCCTACGAGCAGTACTTC.

The V gene is TRBV4-1, the J gene TRBJ1-5; D ambiguous. This CDR3 has 12 residues. V dropped 5 bases and J dropped 0 bases, with 2 bases sitting between them. In germline, CDR1 is MGHRA, CDR2 YSYEKL. CDR3 amino acids: CASSYSNQPQHF. DNA of the CDR3: TGCGCCAGCAGCTATAGCAATCAGCCCCAGCATTTT.

In its sample, this clone was seen a few times. The chain employs TRBV12-5 and TRBJ2-3; 16 bases line up with TRBD2. The CDR3 covers 19 residues. Per the germline V gene, CDR1 is LGHNT and CDR2 is FRNRAP. V dropped 3 bases and J dropped 4; count of bases not matched to a gene: 10. CDR3 nucleotide sequence: TGTGCTAGTGGTTTCTCGGGACTAGCGGGGGGGCTTAACGCAGATACGCAGTATTTT. The encoded protein is CASGFSGLAGGLNADTQYF.

The V and J genes are TRBV5-6 and TRBJ2-7, with TRBD2 as a possible D gene (6 bases). The CDR3 extends over 13 amino acids. The V end was cut by 4 bases, the J end by 2 bases, with 10 bases between. The germline V gene encodes CDR1 SGHDT and CDR2 YYEEEE. The CDR3 is CASSGTDPYEQYF. In nucleotides, the CDR3 is TGTGCCAGCAGCGGGACTGACCCCTACGAGCAGTACTTC.

The CDR3: CASSSGQGARNEQFF. The CDR3 bases are TGTGCCAGCAGCTCGGGACAGGGGGCTCGGAATGAGCAGTTCTTC. The chain couples TRBV7-9 to TRBJ2-1; 12 bases are a match to TRBD1. The CDR3 runs 15 residues. Germline V CDR1 and CDR2: SEHNR, FQNEAQ (reference sequence). J lost 7 bases, V lost 4 bases, and 5 bases had no gene match.

This clone was observed a handful of times. The junction differs from germline at one of its ends, possibly a read error. The genes are TRBV6-5 and TRBJ1-5, with unresolved D. CDR1 and CDR2 (germline): MNHEY, SVGAGI. This CDR3 is built from 12 residues. The CDR3: CAISDNNQPQHF. In DNA form, the CDR3 reads TGTGCCATCAGTGACAACAATCAGCCCCAGCATTTT.

This CDR3 reads CASSFGRGAGGSYGYTF. CDR3 nucleotides: TGTGCCAGCAGCTTTGGGCGCGGGGCGGGTGGGAGCTATGGCTACACCTTC. This sequence joins TRBV5-4 and TRBJ1-2; D might be TRBD1 (5 bases). CDR3 size: 17 residues. V shed 2 bases and J shed 4 bases, with 21 bases lying between them. Germline CDR1 and CDR2: SGHNT and YYREEE (reference sequence).

The CDR3 spells CAWRGDSHPNQPQHF. CDR3 in DNA: TGTGCCTGGAGGGGGGACAGCCACCCCAATCAGCCCCAGCATTTT. The V gene is TRBV30, the J gene TRBJ1-5; the match to TRBD1 covers 7 bases. The germline gives CDR1 GTSNPN, CDR2 SVGIG (reference sequence). J gave up 3 bases and V 3 bases, and 8 bases lay outside the gene matches. The CDR3 has 15 residues.

With regard to this clone: This sample also contains other DNA sequences that code for the same CDR3. The chain combines TRBV21-1 with TRBJ1-5; TRBD1 was called by the table and not checked on the DNA. TRBV21-1 has pseudogene status. The CDR3 contains 17 residues. For the CDR3, the DNA is TGTGCCAGCAGCAAAGCTTCCCAGGGCAGATTGAATCAGCCCCAGCATTTT. Its protein product is CASSKASQGRLNQPQHF.

This clone showed up just a few times. V is TRBV6-4 and J is TRBJ2-3, with 10 bases aligning to TRBD2. From germline, CDR1 is MRHNA and CDR2 SNTAGT. The trim removed 2 bases at V and 4 bases at J, leaving 6 bases unmatched. CDR3 length equals 16 residues. CDR3 region: CASSDGERGGPDTQYF. DNA of the CDR3: TGTGCCAGCAGTGACGGGGAGCGGGGGGGCCCAGATACGCAGTATTTT.

The chain joins TRBV25-1 to TRBJ1-5, with D maybe TRBD1 (5 bases). This CDR3 comprises 14 residues. Germline-derived CDR1 and CDR2 are MGHDK and SYGVNS. Trimming took off 3 bases at V and 7 bases at J, with 13 bases between the two ends. CDR3 protein: CASSDTRGDQPQHF. In nucleotides, the CDR3 is TGTGCCAGCAGTGACACAAGGGGTGACCAGCCCCAGCATTTT. Using reference TRBV25-1 and TRBJ1-5 for the parts outside the CDR3, the full variable domain is EADIYQTPRYLVIGTGKKITLECSQTMGHDKMYWYQQDPGMELHLIHYSYGVNSTEKGDLSSESTVSRIRTEHFPLTLESARPSHTSQYLCASSDTRGDQPQHFGDGTRLSIL.

This clone was seen a handful of times. The chain links TRBV10-3 to TRBJ2-3; perhaps TRBD2 as D (5 bases). Germline V gives CDR1 ENHRY, CDR2 SYGVKD. This CDR3 contains 16 residues. Trimming removed 6 bases from V and 1 base from J, with 17 bases in between. CDR3 coding DNA: TGTGCCATCAGCGATCCCGGCGGTAGCGGCACAGATACGCAGTATTTT. Its protein is CAISDPGGSGTDTQYF.

This clone was counted only a few times. CDR3 in amino acids: CASSQGGSVEQYF. The CDR3 nucleotides are TGTGCCAGCAGTCAGGGAGGTTCTGTCGAGCAGTACTTC. The chain links TRBV2 to TRBJ2-7; D may be TRBD2 (6 bases). This CDR3 region has 13 residues. CDR1 SNHLY and CDR2 FYNNEI come from the germline V gene. V was clipped by 5 bases and J by 6 bases, with 14 bases between them.

The chain is built from TRBV9 and TRBJ2-3; a possible D gene is TRBD2 (5 bases). This CDR3 contains 14 residues. The V and J ends lost 4 bases and 4 bases respectively, with 13 bases between them. Germline CDR1 and CDR2: SGDLS and YYNGEE. The CDR3 DNA follows: TGTGCCAGCAGCCGAGGGAATAGCGCAGATACGCAGTATTTT. Residues: CASSRGNSADTQYF.

The chain links TRBV29-1 to TRBJ1-2, with D possibly matching TRBD1 (5 bases). Trimming cost V 5 bases and J 0 bases, with 13 bases left between them. Per germline, CDR1 SQVTM and CDR2 ANQGSEA. The CDR3 is 14 residues long. The CDR3 region has the DNA TGCAGCGTTAAGACAGACAAAACTAACTATGGCTACACCTTC. The encoded protein is CSVKTDKTNYGYTF.

The V call is TRBV29-1, the J call TRBJ1-1, with D unclear. The CDR3 extends over 12 amino acids. The germline CDR1 and CDR2 sequences are SQVTM and ANQGSEA. Deletions cut 1 base from V and 4 bases from J, with 7 bases between. The CDR3 sequence: CSVEGSGTEAFF. The DNA of the CDR3 is TGCAGCGTTGAAGGGAGCGGCACTGAAGCTTTCTTT.